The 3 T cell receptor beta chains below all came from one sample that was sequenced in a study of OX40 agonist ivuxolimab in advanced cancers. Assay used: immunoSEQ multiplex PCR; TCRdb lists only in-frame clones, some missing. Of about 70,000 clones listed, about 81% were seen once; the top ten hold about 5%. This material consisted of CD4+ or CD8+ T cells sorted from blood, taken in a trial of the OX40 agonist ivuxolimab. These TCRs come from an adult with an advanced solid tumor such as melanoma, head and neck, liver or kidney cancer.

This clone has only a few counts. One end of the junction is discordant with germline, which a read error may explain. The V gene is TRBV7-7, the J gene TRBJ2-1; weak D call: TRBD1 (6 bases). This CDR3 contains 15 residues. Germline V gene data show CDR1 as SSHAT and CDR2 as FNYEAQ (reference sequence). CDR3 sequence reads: CASSLEQGGNNEQFF. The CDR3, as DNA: TGTGCTAGCAGCTTAGAACAGGGTGGAAACAATGAGCAGTTCTTC.

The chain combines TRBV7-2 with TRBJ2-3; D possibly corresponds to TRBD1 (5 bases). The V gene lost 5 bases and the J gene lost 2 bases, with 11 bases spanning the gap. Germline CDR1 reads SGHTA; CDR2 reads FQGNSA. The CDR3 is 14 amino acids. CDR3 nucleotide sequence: TGTGCCAGCAGCAAACCGACAGCCACAGATACGCAGTATTTT. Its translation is CASSKPTATDTQYF.

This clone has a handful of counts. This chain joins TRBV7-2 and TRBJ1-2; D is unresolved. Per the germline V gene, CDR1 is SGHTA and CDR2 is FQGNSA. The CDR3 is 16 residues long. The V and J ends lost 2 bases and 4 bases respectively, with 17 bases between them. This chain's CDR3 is CASSLLMGLGSYGYTF. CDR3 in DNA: TGTGCCAGCAGCTTATTAATGGGGTTGGGCAGCTATGGCTACACCTTC. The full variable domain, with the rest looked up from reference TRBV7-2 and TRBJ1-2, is GAGVSQSPSNKVTEKGKDVELRCDPISGHTALYWYRQSLGQGLEFLIYFQGNSAPDKSGLPSDRFSAERTGGSVSTLTIQRTQQEDSAVYLCASSLLMGLGSYGYTFGSGTRLTVV.